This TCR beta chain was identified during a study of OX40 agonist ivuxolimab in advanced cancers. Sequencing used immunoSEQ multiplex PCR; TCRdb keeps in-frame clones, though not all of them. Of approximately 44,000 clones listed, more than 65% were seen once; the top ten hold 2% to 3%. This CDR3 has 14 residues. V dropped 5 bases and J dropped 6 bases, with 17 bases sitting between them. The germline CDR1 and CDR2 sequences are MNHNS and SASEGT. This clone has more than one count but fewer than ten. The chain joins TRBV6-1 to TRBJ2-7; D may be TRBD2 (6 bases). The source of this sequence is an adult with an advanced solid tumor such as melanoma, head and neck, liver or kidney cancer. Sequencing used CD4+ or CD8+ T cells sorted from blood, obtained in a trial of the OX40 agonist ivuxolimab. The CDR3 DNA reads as TGTGCCAGCAGTCGGGGGTCGGGATGGTCCGAGCAGTACTTC. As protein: CASSRGSGWSEQYF.